This entry lists 14 T cell receptor beta chains sequenced from one sample in a study of blood T cell repertoires in COVID-19. This table comes from immunoSEQ multiplex PCR, and its TCRdb copy is limited to in-frame clones, with some not included. The table records roughly 80,000 clones, roughly 88% of them present only once. The sample consisted of peripheral blood. These receptors were taken from an elderly woman with acute or convalescent COVID-19.

V is TRBV30 and J is TRBJ1-6, with D perhaps matching TRBD1 (6 bases). CDR1 and CDR2 from the germline V gene are GTSNPN and SVGIG (reference sequence). The V gene lost 5 bases and the J gene lost 4 bases, with 9 bases spanning the gap. CDR3 size: 13 residues. This CDR3 is CAWVGQYNSPLHF. The DNA of the CDR3 is TGTGCCTGGGTAGGACAGTATAATTCACCCCTCCACTTT. The whole variable domain, filled in from reference TRBV30 and TRBJ1-6, reads SQTIHQWPATLVQPVGSPLSLECTVEGTSNPNLYWYRQAAGRGLQLLFYSVGIGQISSEVPQNLSASRPQDRQFILSSKKLLLSDSGFYLCAWVGQYNSPLHFGNGTRLTVT.

The genes are TRBV2 and TRBJ1-5; no clear D. Trimming left V 5 bases short and J 7 bases short, with 12 bases between. The CDR3 is 13 amino acids. In germline, CDR1 is SNHLY, CDR2 FYNNEI. CDR3 DNA: TGTGCCAGCAGTCCGAGAGGGCAACAGCCCCAGCATTTT. Its protein is CASSPRGQQPQHF.

The chain has TRBV25-1 and TRBJ1-5; 8 nucleotides agree with TRBD1. There are 14 residues in the CDR3. The V segment lost 6 bases and the J segment 4 bases; nucleotides outside the gene matches: 5. Germline V gives CDR1 MGHDK, CDR2 SYGVNS. The CDR3 bases are TGTGCCAGCAGGAGGACAGGGTTTAATCAGCCCCAGCATTTT. Its translation: CASRRTGFNQPQHF.

The V gene is TRBV6-2 or TRBV6-3, the J gene TRBJ2-2, with a weak D call TRBD1 (6 bases). The V and J ends lost 5 bases and 4 bases respectively, with 14 bases between them. Germline CDR1 and CDR2: MNHEY and SVGEGT. The CDR3 runs 15 residues. In DNA, the CDR3 is TGTGCCAGCAGTGACCGAGGGACACCCACCGGGGAGCTGTTTTTT. Translation gives CASSDRGTPTGELFF.

A single count supports this clone. J is TRBJ2-7 and V is TRBV9; a possible D gene is TRBD1 (6 bases). The V gene lost 3 bases and the J gene lost 2 bases, with 12 bases spanning the gap. Germline-derived CDR1 and CDR2 are SGDLS and YYNGEE. The CDR3 covers 14 residues. DNA for the CDR3: TGTGCCAGCAGCGGACGGACAGACCCCTACGAGCAGTACTTC. Its translation is CASSGRTDPYEQYF.

The chain is built from TRBV28 and TRBJ2-7, with TRBD2 identical over 9 bases. Looked up from germline, CDR1 is MDHEN and CDR2 is SYDVKM. The CDR3 is 13 residues long. With V trimmed by 7 bases and J by 1 base, 2 bases remained unmatched. In DNA, the CDR3 is TGTGCCAGCAAGACTAGCGGATCCTACGAGCAGTACTTC. Protein sequence: CASKTSGSYEQYF. The whole variable domain, filled in from reference TRBV28 and TRBJ2-7, reads DVKVTQSSRYLVKRTGEKVFLECVQDMDHENMFWYRQDPGLGLRLIYFSYDVKMKEKGDIPEGYSVSREKKERFSLILESASTNQTSMYLCASKTSGSYEQYFGPGTRLTVT.

V and J are TRBV28 and TRBJ2-7; 8 bases agree with TRBD1. Germline V CDR1 and CDR2: MDHEN, SYDVKM. The V and J ends lost 0 bases and 3 bases, in that order; junction bases with no gene match: 7. The CDR3 consists of 16 residues. The CDR3 sequence is CASSLWGGQGGYEQYF. The CDR3 nucleotides are TGTGCCAGCAGTTTATGGGGTGGACAGGGCGGCTACGAGCAGTACTTC.

This clone was counted only a few times. This chain connects TRBV30 to TRBJ1-4, with D possibly matching TRBD1 (5 bases). Trimming took off 2 bases at V and 1 base at J, with 11 bases between the two ends. The germline V gene encodes CDR1 GTSNPN and CDR2 SVGIG (reference sequence). The CDR3 covers 15 residues. This chain's CDR3 is CAWSQNRLTNEKLFF. As DNA, the CDR3 is TGTGCCTGGAGTCAAAACAGGTTAACTAATGAAAAACTGTTTTTT.

Concerning this clone: Compared with germline, one end of the junction differs, possibly owing to a read error. The chain links TRBV7-7 to TRBJ2-3; D possibly corresponds to TRBD1 (6 bases). This CDR3 comprises 16 residues. Per germline, CDR1 SSHAT and CDR2 FNYEAQ (reference sequence). CDR3 DNA: TGTGCTAGCAGCTTAGGTATGGGGGCCGCCGCAGATACGCAGTATTTT. This translates into CASSLGMGAAADTQYF.

This chain uses TRBV29-1 with TRBJ2-3, with D possibly being TRBD2 (6 bases). The CDR3 covers 12 residues. Germline V gene sequence: CDR1 SQVTM, CDR2 ANQGSEA. V shed 7 bases and J shed 4 bases, with 12 bases lying between them. The CDR3 DNA sequence: TGCAGCGGGGCCGGGACTTCAGATACGCAGTATTTT. Its translation: CSGAGTSDTQYF.

The chain has TRBV24-1 and TRBJ1-1, with D unclear. This CDR3 comprises 12 residues. The V and J ends lost 10 bases and 5 bases respectively, with 13 bases between them. The germline V gene has CDR1 KGHDR and CDR2 SFDVKD. In DNA, the CDR3 is TGTGCCACGAACCCCCGAGGGACTGAAGCTTTCTTT. This encodes CATNPRGTEAFF.

This clone was picked up one time. The chain uses TRBV5-1 and TRBJ1-1; D is uncertain. This CDR3 spans 14 amino acids. CDR1 is SGHRS and CDR2 is YFSETQ in the germline V gene. V lost 0 bases to trimming and J lost 0 bases, with 6 bases between them. The CDR3 reads CASSLGGLNTEAFF. CDR3 bases: TGCGCCAGCAGCTTGGGAGGTCTGAACACTGAAGCTTTCTTT.

The chain links TRBV7-9 to TRBJ2-5; 8 nucleotides align to TRBD2. V lost 3 bases and J lost 3; bases outside the gene matches: 9. This CDR3 comprises 16 residues. The germline V gene has CDR1 SEHNR and CDR2 FQNEAQ (reference sequence). The CDR3 loop reads CASSLIRTSREETQYF. In DNA, the CDR3 is TGTGCCAGCAGCTTGATTAGGACTAGCCGAGAAGAGACCCAGTACTTC.

The rearrangement joins TRBV28 to TRBJ2-5, with TRBD2 matching over 7 bases. Germline V CDR1 and CDR2: MDHEN, SYDVKM. V lost 3 bases, J lost 9 bases, and 4 bases stayed unmatched. This CDR3 has 12 amino acids. The CDR3 sequence: CASSLVRGAQYF. Written as DNA, the CDR3 is TGTGCCAGCAGTTTGGTTCGGGGGGCCCAGTACTTC.